This TCR beta chain was captured by sequencing in a study of blood T cells in healthy people across ages. For the second PCR, which ran for roughly 6 to 12 cycles, a sample-barcoded 5' primer and a J-beta primer mix were used. TCRdb analysed the 5' RACE reads with MiXCR anew, one entry per CDR3 protein. This sample yields some 690,000 distinct CDR3 sequences, of which 22% are seen a single time; roughly a fifth belongs to the top ten. In its sample, this clonotype was seen many times. The sample was blood. This clonotype originated in a man between 65 and 79 years old in good health.

CDR3 sequence: CASSVRQGYQETQYF. The CDR3 DNA reads TGTGCCAGCAGTGTTAGACAGGGGTACCAAGAGACCCAGTACTTC. The gene calls are TRBV2 and TRBJ2-5; 8 bases line up with TRBD1. The CDR3 is 15 amino acids. Germline CDR1 and CDR2: SNHLY and FYNNEI. The V gene end was trimmed by 4 bases and the J gene end by 0 bases; junction bases not matched to a gene: 4.